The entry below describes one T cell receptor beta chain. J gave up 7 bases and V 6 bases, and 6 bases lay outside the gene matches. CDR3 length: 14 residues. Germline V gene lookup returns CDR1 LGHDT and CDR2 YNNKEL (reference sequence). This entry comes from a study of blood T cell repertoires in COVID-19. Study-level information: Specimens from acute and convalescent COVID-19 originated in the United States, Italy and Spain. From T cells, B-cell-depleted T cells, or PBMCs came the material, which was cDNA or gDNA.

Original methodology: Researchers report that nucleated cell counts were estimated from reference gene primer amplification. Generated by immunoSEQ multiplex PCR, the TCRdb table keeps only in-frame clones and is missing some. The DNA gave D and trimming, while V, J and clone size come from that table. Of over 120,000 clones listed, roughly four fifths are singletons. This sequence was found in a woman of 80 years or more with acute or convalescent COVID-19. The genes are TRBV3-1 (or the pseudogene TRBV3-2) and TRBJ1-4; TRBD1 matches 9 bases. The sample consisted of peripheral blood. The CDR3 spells CASSNRGRGEKLFF. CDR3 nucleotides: TGTGCCAGCAGTAACAGGGGGCGCGGTGAAAAACTGTTTTTT.